These T cell receptor beta chains were read from a single sample in a study of shared clonotypes between healthy human individuals. Generated by immunoSEQ multiplex PCR, the TCRdb table keeps only in-frame clones and is missing some. Altogether 2 million to 3 million clones are present, 80% to 95% being singletons, with the ten largest covering about 0.34%. The sample was naive CD4+ T cells from PBMCs. The receptor set was obtained from a young man in good health. Some clones in this sample may be carry-over from other donors' samples. The CDR3 runs from the conserved cysteine through the conserved F or W. Fields, in order: J gene, V gene, D gene, clone size, CDR3 DNA, CDR3 protein. A D gene is named only where the DNA matches it firmly. Size is omitted from some rows. Given values are once, few, many or a class for expanded clones.

>TRBJ2-5|TRBV29-1|NA|NA
TGCAGCGTTGAAGCGGGGATCCAAGAGACCCAGTACTTC
CSVEAGIQETQYF
>TRBJ1-5|TRBV6-6|TRBD1|NA
TGTGCCATGGGACAGGACAATCAGCCCCAGCATTTT
CAMGQDNQPQHF
>TRBJ1-5|TRBV30|TRBD1|NA
TGTGCCTCCTCGGACAGGGGCCAGGGTATAAGCAATCAGCCCCAGCATTTT
CASSDRGQGISNQPQHF
>TRBJ2-3|TRBV5-5|NA|NA
TGTGCCAGCAGCTCGACCCCCGGGGATACGCAGTATTTT
CASSSTPGDTQYF
>TRBJ2-7|TRBV18|NA|NA
TGTGCCAGCTCACCATCACAGGGCGGCGAGCAGTACTTC
CASSPSQGGEQYF
>TRBJ1-2|TRBV19|NA|NA
TGTGCCAGTAGCCAGGACAGAAACTATGGCTACACCTTC
CASSQDRNYGYTF
>TRBJ2-7|TRBV7-2|NA|NA
TGTGCCAGCAGCTTAGTTTCGTGGAGCCCAGAGCAGTACTTC
CASSLVSWSPEQYF
>TRBJ2-7|TRBV6-6|TRBD2|NA
TGTGCCAGCAGTTTAGCCGGGGGGTTCTACGAGCAGTACTTC
CASSLAGGFYEQYF
>TRBJ2-7|TRBV9|NA|NA
TGTGCCAGCAGCGTAGCTCCAATCCTGGGGGACGAGCAGTACTTC
CASSVAPILGDEQYF
>TRBJ1-4|TRBV27|NA|NA
TGTGCCAGCAGCCGAACAGGCCGGGAAAAACTGTTTTTT
CASSRTGREKLFF
>TRBJ1-3|TRBV28|NA|NA
TGTGCCAGCAGGGGCAGATTTAATGTGATCCGGACCGCCATATATTTT
CASRGRFNVIRTAIYF
>TRBJ2-2|TRBV7-9|TRBD2|once
TGTGCCAGCACCGTTCTAGCGGGAGGTACCGGGGAGCTGTTTTTT
CASTVLAGGTGELFF
>TRBJ2-2|TRBV5-4|TRBD2|NA
TGTGCCGTAGGGTCTAGCGGAGGCACCGGGGAGCTGTTTTTT
CAVGSSGGTGELFF
>TRBJ2-1|TRBV5-4|TRBD2|NA
TGTGCCAGCAGCTTCGGACTAGCGGGGTCCTACAATGAGCAGTTCTTC
CASSFGLAGSYNEQFF
>TRBJ1-2|TRBV6-6|TRBD1|NA
TGTGCCAGCAGTTACGGCGGCAGGGGGGGAAGCTACACCTTC
CASSYGGRGGSYTF
>TRBJ1-2|TRBV5-1|TRBD1|NA
TGCGCCAGCAGCTCCGGACAGGGGGGCTATGGCTACACCTTC
CASSSGQGGYGYTF
>TRBJ1-2|TRBV6-5|NA|NA
TGTGCCAGCAGTTACTCGAACGGGGGCGGCTATGGCTACACCTTC
CASSYSNGGGYGYTF